The entry that follows covers one T cell receptor (beta chain) sequence. What it recognizes is unknown. These data are taken from a study of cytomegalovirus exposure and HLA in healthy donors. Study-level results: TCR beta V- and J-gene trimming, according to a later analysis, was linked to a missense DCLRE1C variant. In a later analysis, productive TCRs from donors in an Asian-associated ancestry cluster reportedly carried fewer N-insertions than the cohort mean.

The PCR used 60 Vbeta and 13 Jbeta primers. Original data processing: Later analysis identified 88 million or so unique TCR beta chains, approximately 11 million shared. Sequencing used immunoSEQ multiplex PCR; TCRdb keeps in-frame clones, though not all of them. Clone size and the V and J calls come from that table; the DNA yielded D and trimming. The sample lists about 130,000 clones, roughly 74% seen once, with 5.5% to 8.5% in the top ten. V was shortened by 5 bases and J by 0 bases, with 10 bases between the two germline ends. Germline CDR1 is MNHEY and CDR2 is SMNVEV (reference sequence). CDR3 length equals 14 residues.

The TCR originated in a man aged 35 to 55 in good health and CMV-seropositive. The specimen was PBMCs. This sequence joins TRBV27 and TRBJ1-1; D unclear. The CDR3 protein is CASSLGVLNTEAFF. The DNA for the CDR3 is TGTGCCAGCAGTCTGGGAGTTTTGAACACTGAAGCTTTCTTT.